A single sample is the source of the 25 T cell receptor beta chains below, sequenced in a study of T cell repertoires in cytomegalovirus infection. No antigen has been assigned to these receptors. Via MiXCR, TCRdb re-called the reads, giving one row per CDR3 protein. The table has roughly 500,000 distinct CDR3 sequences, under 45% seen once. Source: cultured PBMCs, taken from culture after CMV antigen stimulation. The receptors originated from a human donor in good health (CMV status not recorded). Some clones in this sample may be carry-over from other donors' samples.

CDR3: CASSAGTSGANVLTF. CDR3 nucleotides: TGTGCCAGTAGTGCAGGGACCTCTGGGGCCAACGTCCTGACTTTC. The chain carries TRBV19 and TRBJ2-6; D is tentatively TRBD1 or TRBD2 (5 bases each). The V gene's germline CDR1 is LNHDA and CDR2 SQIVND (reference sequence). V was clipped by 5 bases and J by 0 bases, with 8 bases between them. This CDR3 is 15 amino acids long.

This clonotype came up a few times. V gene TRBV12-3 or TRBV12-4 combines with J gene TRBJ1-5; D is uncertain. This CDR3 region has 13 residues. V was cut by 5 bases and J by 7 bases, with 12 bases left in between. CDR3 in amino acids: CASSMTGGQPQHF. DNA of the CDR3: TGTGCCAGCAGTATGACGGGAGGGCAGCCCCAGCATTTT.

This clonotype was seen more than once but under ten times. A junction boundary mismatches the germline segment, possibly from a read error. This sequence joins TRBV4-1 and TRBJ1-3, with D maybe TRBD1 (5 bases). CDR1 MGHRA and CDR2 YSYEKL come from the germline V gene. The CDR3 consists of 16 residues. CDR3 sequence: CASSQDVRQNWDTIYF. Here the CDR3 DNA reads TGTGCCAGCAGCCAAGATGTGAGACAGAATTGGGACACCATATATTTT.

V and J are TRBV7-2 and TRBJ2-7; the match to TRBD1 covers 7 bases. Losses at the gene ends were 0 bases for V and 3 bases for J; bases not matched to a gene: 2. The V gene's germline CDR1 is SGHTA and CDR2 FQGNSA. CDR3 length: 14 amino acids. CDR3 amino acids: CASSLAHRGYEQYF. The CDR3 DNA follows: TGTGCCAGCAGCTTAGCGCACAGGGGCTACGAGCAGTACTTC.

This clonotype has more than one count but fewer than ten. The chain couples TRBV7-2 to TRBJ2-1; D is uncertain. Per germline, CDR1 SGHTA and CDR2 FQGNSA. The CDR3 sequence is 14 residues long. The V and J ends lost 0 bases and 4 bases respectively, with 7 bases between them. The CDR3 sequence is CASSLAVQYNEQFF. DNA for the CDR3: TGTGCCAGCAGCTTAGCGGTACAGTACAATGAGCAGTTCTTC.

The chain carries TRBV7-2 and TRBJ1-1; D may be TRBD1 (6 bases). This CDR3 has 16 residues. CDR1 SGHTA and CDR2 FQGNSA come from the germline V gene. Trimming shortened V by 1 base and J by 5 bases, and 17 bases separated the two germline ends. CDR3 sequence reads: CASSLGGGAGRTEAFF. The CDR3 bases are TGTGCCAGCAGCTTAGGGGGGGGGGCAGGAAGGACTGAAGCTTTCTTT. Drawing the rest from reference TRBV7-2 and TRBJ1-1, the complete variable domain is GAGVSQSPSNKVTEKGKDVELRCDPISGHTALYWYRQSLGQGLEFLIYFQGNSAPDKSGLPSDRFSAERTGGSVSTLTIQRTQQEDSAVYLCASSLGGGAGRTEAFFGQGTRLTVV.

This clonotype has a handful of counts. The junction differs from germline at one of its ends, possibly a read error. The V and J genes are TRBV7-2 and TRBJ2-1; TRBD2 might be the D (6 bases). The CDR3 totals 16 residues. Germline V gives CDR1 SGHTA, CDR2 FQGNSA. The CDR3 protein is CASSLAVLSSYNEQFF. The CDR3 DNA sequence: TGTGCCAGCAGTTTAGCGGTTCTCAGCTCCTACAATGAGCAGTTCTTC. Looking up the rest from reference TRBV7-2 and TRBJ2-1 gives the full variable domain: GAGVSQSPSNKVTEKGKDVELRCDPISGHTALYWYRQSLGQGLEFLIYFQGNSAPDKSGLPSDRFSAERTGGSVSTLTIQRTQQEDSAVYLCASSLAVLSSYNEQFFGPGTRLTVL.

This clonotype was picked up a small number of times. The chain links TRBV7-2 to TRBJ1-6, with D tentatively TRBD1 (5 bases). V was trimmed by 5 bases and J by 10 bases, leaving 18 bases between them. The CDR3 has 15 residues. Per germline, CDR1 SGHTA and CDR2 FQGNSA. CDR3 in DNA: TGTGCCAGCAGCCCGGACATGGGGACTAGCTCACCCCTCCACTTT. As protein: CASSPDMGTSSPLHF.

The rearrangement links TRBV7-8 to TRBJ2-5; D not certain. This CDR3 is built from 13 residues. The V end was cut by 2 bases, the J end by 6 bases, with 10 bases between. The germline V gene has CDR1 SGHVS and CDR2 FQNEAQ. The chain's CDR3 is CASSLFGGKTQYF. The CDR3 DNA sequence: TGTGCCAGCAGCTTATTTGGCGGAAAGACCCAGTACTTC.

The V and J genes are TRBV5-1 and TRBJ1-1, with D tentatively TRBD1 (6 bases). Germline values: CDR1 SGHRS, CDR2 YFSETQ. Trimming removed 4 bases at V and 4 bases at J, with 14 bases between. This CDR3 contains 14 residues. Written as DNA, the CDR3 is TGCGCCAGCAGCCCGACGGGGGCGCGCACTGAAGCTTTCTTT. Encoded protein: CASSPTGARTEAFF.

The chain combines TRBV27 with TRBJ2-6; D remains ambiguous. V was clipped by 5 bases and J by 0 bases, with 11 bases between them. CDR1 MNHEY and CDR2 SMNVEV come from the germline V gene (reference sequence). The CDR3 contains 16 residues. This CDR3 is CASSLAWTSGANVLTF. As DNA, the CDR3 is TGTGCCAGCAGTCTGGCCTGGACCTCTGGGGCCAACGTCCTGACTTTC.

This clonotype was observed a handful of times. J is TRBJ2-4 and V is TRBV7-9; 14 bases agree with TRBD2. The CDR3 totals 19 residues. The V segment lost 5 bases and the J segment 9 bases; nucleotides outside the gene matches: 18. Germline V gene lookup returns CDR1 SEHNR and CDR2 FQNEAQ (reference sequence). The CDR3 nucleotides are TGTGCCAGCAGCCACTTAGGGTCGGGACTAGCGGGAGCCGTGGGCATTCAGTACTTC. Translation gives CASSHLGSGLAGAVGIQYF.

This chain connects TRBV7-2 to TRBJ2-5, with a weak D call TRBD2 (6 bases). The V and J ends lost 5 bases and 5 bases respectively, with 12 bases between them. This CDR3 comprises 13 residues. CDR1 is SGHTA, CDR2 FQGNSA, per germline. CDR3 in DNA: TGTGCCAGCAGCCCGGGACTTCTCGAGACCCAGTACTTC. Translation gives CASSPGLLETQYF.

This clonotype was recorded a few times. The genes are TRBV7-2 and TRBJ2-3; 9 positions agree with TRBD1. CDR1 SGHTA and CDR2 FQGNSA come from the germline V gene. The J segment lost 8 bases and the V segment lost 6 bases, leaving 9 bases of the junction unmatched. CDR3 length equals 14 residues. This CDR3 reads CASSPGTGQSTQYF. The CDR3 region has the DNA TGTGCCAGCAGTCCCGGGACAGGGCAGAGTACGCAGTATTTT. The complete variable domain, with remaining parts taken from reference TRBV7-2 and TRBJ2-3, reads GAGVSQSPSNKVTEKGKDVELRCDPISGHTALYWYRQSLGQGLEFLIYFQGNSAPDKSGLPSDRFSAERTGGSVSTLTIQRTQQEDSAVYLCASSPGTGQSTQYFGPGTRLTVL.

The chain couples TRBV7-6 to TRBJ2-3, with D possibly being TRBD2 (6 bases). The ends were cut back, 5 bases at V and 1 base at J, with 13 bases in the middle. This CDR3 comprises 15 residues. CDR1 and CDR2 from the germline V gene are SGHVS and FNYEAQ. CDR3 nucleotide sequence: TGTGCCAGCAGCCCAACTAGCAGAGGCACAGATACGCAGTATTTT. Its translation: CASSPTSRGTDTQYF.

This clonotype appeared a few times. This rearrangement joins TRBV7-2 to TRBJ2-3, with 11 bases that match TRBD2. The CDR3 consists of 14 residues. J lost 4 bases, V lost 6 bases, and 3 bases had no gene match. CDR1 and CDR2 from the germline V gene are SGHTA and FQGNSA. The CDR3 nucleotides read TGTGCCAGCAGAGTAGCGGGAGGGCCAGATACGCAGTATTTT. Protein product: CASRVAGGPDTQYF.

This clonotype was seen only a few times. This chain links TRBV5-1 with TRBJ2-5; tentative D call: TRBD2 (6 bases). From germline, CDR1 is SGHRS and CDR2 YFSETQ. V lost 3 bases and J 5 bases, leaving 14 bases between the germline ends. This CDR3 has 14 amino acids. The CDR3 here is CASSSGLLMETQYF. The CDR3 DNA reads TGCGCCAGCAGCTCAGGACTACTAATGGAGACCCAGTACTTC.

This clonotype was observed a few times. The rearrangement uses TRBV12-3 or TRBV12-4 and TRBJ2-7; 8 nucleotides line up with TRBD2. V shed 5 bases, J shed 4 bases, and the junction held 10 bases outside the gene matches. This CDR3 is built from 15 residues. The CDR3 reads CASSPRGGLQYEQYF. CDR3 nucleotide sequence: TGTGCCAGCAGTCCCCGCGGGGGGTTACAGTACGAGCAGTACTTC.

The rearrangement links TRBV19 to TRBJ1-5; D is uncertain. V was cut by 1 base and J by 0 bases, with 10 bases left in between. In germline, CDR1 is LNHDA, CDR2 SQIVND (reference sequence). This CDR3 has 16 amino acids. CDR3 protein: CASSIGAGYSNQPQHF. The CDR3 DNA reads TGTGCCAGTAGTATAGGCGCCGGCTATAGCAATCAGCCCCAGCATTTT.

This clonotype was observed once. In nucleotides, the CDR3 is TGTGCCAGCAGTTTAACCCAAAACACCATATATTTT. It yields the protein CASSLTQNTIYF. The chain carries TRBV12-3 or TRBV12-4 and TRBJ1-3; D remains unclear. The CDR3 totals 12 residues. V shed 2 bases and J shed 6 bases, with 5 bases lying between them.

The V and J genes are TRBV7-4 and TRBJ1-2; D gene ambiguous. The V gene lost 3 bases and the J gene lost 8 bases, with 10 bases spanning the gap. This CDR3 is 12 amino acids long. Germline V gene sequence: CDR1 SGHVT, CDR2 SQSDAQ. The DNA for the CDR3 is TGTGCCAGCAGCTTTAGTTGGAGGGGCTACACCTTC. Translating gives CASSFSWRGYTF. Full variable domain (rest looked up from reference TRBV7-4 and TRBJ1-2): GAGVSQSPRYKVAKRGRDVALRCDSISGHVTLYWYRQTLGQGSEVLTYSQSDAQRDKSGRPSGRFSAERPERSVSTLKIQRTEQGDSAVYLCASSFSWRGYTFGSGTRLTVV.

V and J are TRBV7-2 and TRBJ2-4; D is undetermined. The CDR3 totals 14 residues. The germline CDR1 and CDR2 sequences are SGHTA and FQGNSA. V was pared by 7 bases and J by 0 bases, with 10 bases between. The CDR3 protein is CASKQSLAKNIQYF. The CDR3 DNA is TGTGCCAGCAAACAGTCGCTAGCCAAAAACATTCAGTACTTC.

This clonotype showed up just once. The chain recombines TRBV20-1 with TRBJ2-2; D is possibly TRBD1 or TRBD2 (5 bases each). The V end was cut by 4 bases, the J end by 0 bases, with 9 bases between. The CDR3 length is 14 residues. Germline assignment: CDR1 DFQATT and CDR2 SNEGSKA (reference sequence). CDR3 in DNA: TGCAGTGCTATTGGGGGAGCGAACACCGGGGAGCTGTTTTTT. This codes for CSAIGGANTGELFF.

This chain joins TRBV7-9 and TRBJ2-3; unclear D gene. Germline V gene lookup returns CDR1 SEHNR and CDR2 FQNEAQ (reference sequence). The V end was cut by 7 bases, the J end by 2 bases, with 7 bases between. The CDR3 consists of 12 residues. CDR3 sequence: CASKSPTDTQYF. In DNA, the CDR3 is TGTGCCAGCAAGTCCCCCACAGATACGCAGTATTTT.

This clonotype showed up just a few times. The chain uses TRBV7-2 and TRBJ2-7; D gene unclear. This CDR3 region has 13 residues. The V gene's germline CDR1 is SGHTA and CDR2 FQGNSA. V was shortened by 4 bases and J by 7 bases, with 14 bases between the two germline ends. The CDR3 DNA reads as TGTGCCAGCAGCTCCCCGCCCCTTTGGGAGCAGTACTTC. This codes for CASSSPPLWEQYF.